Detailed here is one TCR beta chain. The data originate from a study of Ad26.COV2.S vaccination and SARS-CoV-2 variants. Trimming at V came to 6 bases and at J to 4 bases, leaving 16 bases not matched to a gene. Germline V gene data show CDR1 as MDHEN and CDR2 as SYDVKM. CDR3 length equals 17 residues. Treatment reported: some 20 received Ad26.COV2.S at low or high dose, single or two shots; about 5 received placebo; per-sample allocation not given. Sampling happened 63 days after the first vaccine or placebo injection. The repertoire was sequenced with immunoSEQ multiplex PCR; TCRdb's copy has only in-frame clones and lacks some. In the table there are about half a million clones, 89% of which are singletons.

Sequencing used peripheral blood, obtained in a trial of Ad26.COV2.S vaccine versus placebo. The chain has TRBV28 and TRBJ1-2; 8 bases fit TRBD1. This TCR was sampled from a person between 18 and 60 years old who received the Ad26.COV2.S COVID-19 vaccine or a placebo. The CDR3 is CASSTPGTGASLYGYTF. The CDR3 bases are TGTGCCAGCAGCACCCCCGGGACAGGCGCCTCCCTCTATGGCTACACCTTC.